The 21 T cell receptor beta chains below come from one sample, sequenced in a study of blood T cell repertoires in COVID-19. Generated by immunoSEQ multiplex PCR, the TCRdb table keeps only in-frame clones and is missing some. The sample lists 450,000 to 500,000 clones, approximately 85% occurring once. The sequenced sample consisted of peripheral blood. Receptors were obtained from a human donor in a cohort sampled during active COVID-19.

This clone was seen only once. V gene TRBV15 combines with J gene TRBJ2-1; possible D gene TRBD2, 6 bases. The CDR3 runs 16 residues. Germline assignment: CDR1 LNHNV and CDR2 YYDKDF (reference sequence). Trimming removed 6 bases at V and 0 bases at J, with 15 bases between. The CDR3 sequence: CATRGRPSSSYNEQFF. The CDR3 DNA reads as TGTGCCACCAGGGGGAGGCCATCCAGCTCCTACAATGAGCAGTTCTTC.

The V and J genes are TRBV4-2 and TRBJ1-4; D is ambiguous. The V end lost 1 base, the J end lost 4 bases, and 7 bases lay between the germline ends. Germline CDR1 is LGHNA and CDR2 is YNFKEQ. The CDR3 loop spans 14 amino acids. CDR3 sequence (DNA): TGTGCCAGCAGCCAAGGGCAGATTAATGAAAAACTGTTTTTT. Its translation: CASSQGQINEKLFF.

The rearrangement uses TRBV5-8 and TRBJ1-2, with TRBD1 identical over 9 bases. The CDR3 is 15 residues long. The germline V gene has CDR1 SGHTS and CDR2 YDEGEE. J lost 5 bases, V lost 1 base, and 6 bases had no gene match. The CDR3: CASSLMGQGVYGYTF. The CDR3, as DNA: TGTGCCAGCAGCTTGATGGGACAGGGAGTTTATGGCTACACCTTC.

J is TRBJ2-3 and V is TRBV7-2; D remains ambiguous. This CDR3 is built from 14 residues. The germline V gene encodes CDR1 SGHTA and CDR2 FQGNSA. Trimming pared 1 base from V and 3 bases from J, leaving 8 bases between. The CDR3 is CASSLVGPTDTQYF. CDR3 DNA sequence: TGTGCCAGCAGCTTAGTCGGTCCAACAGATACGCAGTATTTT.

V usage is TRBV27 and J usage is TRBJ2-4, with D perhaps TRBD2 (6 bases). The CDR3 length is 14 residues. CDR1 is MNHEY, CDR2 SMNVEV, per germline (reference sequence). V was cut by 5 bases and J by 5 bases, with 13 bases left in between. CDR3 sequence (DNA): TGTGCCAGCAGTCCGCGGGACTCACAAAACATTCAGTACTTC. Translated, it gives CASSPRDSQNIQYF.

The chain has TRBV27 and TRBJ2-6, with TRBD2 matching 12 bases. CDR3 size: 19 residues. The germline V gene has CDR1 MNHEY and CDR2 SMNVEV (reference sequence). The ends lost 7 bases at V and 0 bases at J; junction bases unmatched: 10. The CDR3 DNA is TGTGCCAGCACCGGACTAGCGGGAATACTCAGCTCTGGGGCCAACGTCCTGACTTTC. Translating gives CASTGLAGILSSGANVLTF.

The table lists this clone with a count of one. The chain has TRBV28 and TRBJ2-3; no clear D. Per the germline V gene, CDR1 is MDHEN and CDR2 is SYDVKM. The CDR3 consists of 13 residues. Trimming cost V 2 bases and J 6 bases, with 9 bases left between them. CDR3 nucleotide sequence: TGTGCCAGCAGTTTACCTCCCTCCGATACGCAGTATTTT. This codes for CASSLPPSDTQYF.

The gene calls are TRBV18 and TRBJ2-3, with a tentative D call TRBD2 (6 bases). Between the trimmed V and J ends, which lost 5 bases and 6 bases, there was a span of 21 bases. CDR1 and CDR2 from the germline V gene are KGHSH and LQKENI. This CDR3 is built from 16 residues. The CDR3 region is CASSAGTRRREDTQYF. The CDR3 DNA sequence: TGTGCCAGCTCAGCCGGGACTCGACGCAGAGAGGATACGCAGTATTTT.

This clone was found a few times. The chain joins TRBV28 to TRBJ1-6; 11 bases line up with TRBD1. The trim removed 6 bases at V and 5 bases at J, leaving 6 bases unmatched. The CDR3 is 16 residues long. CDR1 and CDR2 from the germline V gene are MDHEN and SYDVKM. CDR3 sequence reads: CASSLGQGANNSPLHF. The CDR3, as DNA: TGTGCCAGCAGCCTCGGACAGGGGGCAAATAATTCACCCCTCCACTTT.

V usage is TRBV27 and J usage is TRBJ1-1, with TRBD1 matching 7 bases. The germline V gene has CDR1 MNHEY and CDR2 SMNVEV (reference sequence). Trimming took 2 bases from V and 2 from J; bases not matched to a gene: 8. The CDR3 is made up of 16 amino acids. The DNA of the CDR3 is TGTGCCAGCAGTTTAAACCTCTGGACAGGCAACACTGAAGCTTTCTTT. Protein: CASSLNLWTGNTEAFF.

The chain couples TRBV27 to TRBJ2-3; maybe TRBD1 (5 bases). CDR1 MNHEY and CDR2 SMNVEV come from the germline V gene (reference sequence). The length of the CDR3 is 15 residues. Trimming removed 0 bases at V and 0 bases at J, with 7 bases between. CDR3 bases: TGTGCCAGCAGTTTATCCAGACAGAGCACAGATACGCAGTATTTT. Amino acids: CASSLSRQSTDTQYF.

Regarding this clone: Given a much more abundant clone one base away, this may be a read error. The J gene is TRBJ2-3, the V gene TRBV6-2 or TRBV6-3, with 8 bases aligning to TRBD1. The junction had 4 bases not matched to a gene; V was cut back by 6 bases and J by 5 bases. There are 13 residues in the CDR3. The germline CDR1 and CDR2 sequences are MNHEY and SVGEGT. Here the CDR3 reads CASSPTGEDTQYF. CDR3 nucleotides: TGTGCCAGCAGCCCGACAGGGGAAGATACGCAGTATTTT.

The chain uses TRBV30 and TRBJ1-5; D gene unclear. CDR1 is GTSNPN, CDR2 SVGIG, per germline (reference sequence). The CDR3 runs 13 residues. Trimming removed 1 base from V and 4 bases from J, with 8 bases in between. The CDR3 reads CAWSGSENQPQHF. The CDR3 region has the DNA TGTGCCTGGAGTGGTAGTGAAAATCAGCCCCAGCATTTT.

The chain recombines TRBV28 with TRBJ1-1, with 7 bases aligning to TRBD1. V gave up 3 bases and J gave up 4 bases; unmatched junction bases: 11. Germline loops: CDR1 MDHEN, CDR2 SYDVKM. The CDR3 has 16 amino acids. DNA for the CDR3: TGTGCCAGCAGTTTGCCACAGGGGACCCTCGGCACTGAAGCTTTCTTT. Translated: CASSLPQGTLGTEAFF.

This rearrangement joins TRBV4-1 to TRBJ2-5; 12 bases match TRBD2. Germline V gives CDR1 MGHRA, CDR2 YSYEKL. This CDR3 region has 19 residues. After removal of 5 bases from V and 5 bases from J, the junction contained 18 bases not matched to a gene. The CDR3 DNA reads as TGCGCCAGCAGCAACGCCGCCGGACGACTAGCGGGAGTTAGGGAGACCCAGTACTTC. Protein product: CASSNAAGRLAGVRETQYF.

The V and J genes are TRBV21-1 and TRBJ2-7; the D segment call TRBD2 is taken from the table without a DNA check. TRBV21-1 is a documented pseudogene. The CDR3 has 13 amino acids. CDR3 loop: CASSSRLASEQYF. CDR3 bases: TGTGCCAGCAGCTCTCGTCTAGCTTCCGAGCAGTACTTC.

V usage is TRBV30 and J usage is TRBJ2-1; 7 bases are a match to TRBD2. Per the germline V gene, CDR1 is GTSNPN and CDR2 is SVGIG (reference sequence). The CDR3 loop spans 18 amino acids. The V gene end was trimmed by 5 bases and the J gene end by 0 bases; junction bases not matched to a gene: 16. The CDR3 is CAWAGVWDYRGSYNEQFF. DNA for the CDR3: TGTGCCTGGGCCGGAGTTTGGGACTACCGTGGCTCCTACAATGAGCAGTTCTTC.

The V gene is TRBV5-8, the J gene TRBJ2-5; D uncertain. Trimming took off 0 bases at V and 4 bases at J, with 13 bases between the two ends. The CDR3 is 15 amino acids. Germline CDR1 SGHTS, CDR2 YDEGEE. CDR3 protein: CASSLDPAVRETQYF. In nucleotides, the CDR3 is TGTGCCAGCAGCTTGGATCCCGCGGTAAGAGAGACCCAGTACTTC.

This chain uses TRBV5-1 with TRBJ1-1; a possible D gene is TRBD1 (6 bases). This CDR3 contains 16 residues. CDR1 and CDR2 from the germline V gene are SGHRS and YFSETQ. Trimming took off 2 bases at V and 1 base at J, with 15 bases between the two ends. The CDR3: CASSFAGANSNTEAFF. The CDR3 nucleotides are TGCGCCAGCAGCTTCGCGGGGGCCAATTCGAACACTGAAGCTTTCTTT.

The genes are TRBV7-9 and TRBJ1-1; TRBD1 agrees at 7 bases. The V and J ends lost 4 bases and 6 bases, in that order; junction bases with no gene match: 8. From germline, CDR1 is SEHNR and CDR2 FQNEAQ (reference sequence). The CDR3 is made up of 14 amino acids. The CDR3 DNA reads as TGTGCCAGCAGCTCGGGACAGACAAACGCTGAAGCTTTCTTT. Amino acid sequence: CASSSGQTNAEAFF.

The CDR3 spells CASSLGRTSGGTGELFF. The CDR3 nucleotides are TGTGCCAGCAGCTTAGGGCGAACTAGCGGAGGGACCGGGGAGCTGTTTTTT. The chain carries TRBV11-2 and TRBJ2-2, with 8 bases that match TRBD2. CDR1 and CDR2 from the germline V gene are SGHAT and FQNNGV. With V trimmed by 1 base and J by 5 bases, 9 bases remained unmatched. The CDR3 is made up of 17 amino acids.